Below, 14 T cell receptor beta chains from the same sample are listed, as sequenced in a study of a mutant IDH1 vaccine in newly diagnosed glioma. Time point meaning: week 11, during vaccination. Each dose delivered 300 ug of mutant IDH1 20-mer peptide subcutaneously with imiquimod. Antigens of these TCRs are unknown. Sequencing used immunoSEQ multiplex PCR; TCRdb keeps in-frame clones, though not all of them. The profile shows around 26,000 clones, roughly 72% of them singletons. The sample here was peripheral blood mononuclear cells (PBMCs), taken from a glioma patient whose treatment included an IDH1 peptide vaccine. Source of these receptors: a man between 18 and 35 years old with glioma. Some clones in this sample may be carry-over from other donors' samples.

This chain connects TRBV5-6 to TRBJ1-2, with D unresolved. Per germline, CDR1 SGHDT and CDR2 YYEEEE. This CDR3 comprises 13 residues. Deletions cut 2 bases from V and 3 bases from J, with 8 bases between. Written as DNA, the CDR3 is TGTGCCAGCAGCTTAGGTGCGGACTATGGCTACACCTTC. Translated: CASSLGADYGYTF.

V usage is TRBV5-4 and J usage is TRBJ2-2; TRBD1 agrees at 7 bases. V shed 6 bases, J shed 3 bases, and the junction held 11 bases outside the gene matches. The CDR3 runs to 16 residues. The germline V gene has CDR1 SGHNT and CDR2 YYREEE (reference sequence). The CDR3 bases are TGTGCCAGCAATATGATGGGACAGCGATACACCGGGGAGCTGTTTTTT. Translating it yields CASNMMGQRYTGELFF.

V usage is TRBV7-9 and J usage is TRBJ1-5; D is ambiguous. CDR3 length: 14 amino acids. Germline V gene sequence: CDR1 SEHNR, CDR2 FQNEAQ (reference sequence). The V gene lost 0 bases and the J gene lost 6 bases, with 9 bases spanning the gap. The CDR3 nucleotides read TGTGCCAGCAGCTTAGCGGAGGGAGCTCAGCCCCAGCATTTT. Protein product: CASSLAEGAQPQHF.

The CDR3 DNA sequence: TGTGCCAGCAGCCCGCCCAGCGTCCCCGGGGAGCTGTTTTTT. Translated: CASSPPSVPGELFF. The chain recombines TRBV13 with TRBJ2-2; D unresolved. This CDR3 has 14 residues. Per germline, CDR1 PRHDT and CDR2 FYEKMQ (reference sequence). V lost 5 bases, J lost 6 bases, and 13 bases lay in between.

The rearrangement joins TRBV6-6 to TRBJ1-5, with D hard to call. The CDR3 runs to 15 residues. Germline loops: CDR1 MNHNY, CDR2 SVGAGI (reference sequence). The V gene lost 6 bases and the J gene lost 2 bases, with 14 bases spanning the gap. The CDR3 DNA sequence: TGTGCCAGCAGACGAAACCTCCGAGGCAATCAGCCCCAGCATTTT. Residues: CASRRNLRGNQPQHF.

The chain couples TRBV2 to TRBJ2-7, with 11 bases that match TRBD1. In germline, CDR1 is SNHLY, CDR2 FYNNEI. CDR3 length equals 14 residues. The V and J ends lost 5 bases and 4 bases, in that order; junction bases with no gene match: 4. The CDR3 spells CASSWTGGLYEQYF. The CDR3 bases are TGTGCCAGCAGTTGGACAGGGGGCCTATACGAGCAGTACTTC.

This rearrangement joins TRBV19 to TRBJ2-7; 9 bases are shared with TRBD2. With V trimmed by 5 bases and J by 5 bases, 13 bases remained unmatched. CDR1 and CDR2 (germline): LNHDA, SQIVND (reference sequence). CDR3 length: 16 amino acids. The CDR3 nucleotides read TGTGCCAGTAGTCTCGGCGGGAGGGCCTCTCTCAACGAGCAGTACTTC. Protein product: CASSLGGRASLNEQYF.

The J gene is TRBJ1-1, the V gene TRBV7-9, with D perhaps matching TRBD1 (5 bases). The CDR3 covers 12 residues. Germline CDR1 reads SEHNR; CDR2 reads FQNEAQ (reference sequence). V gave up 5 bases and J gave up 10 bases, with 14 bases separating them. CDR3 sequence (DNA): TGTGCCAGCAGCACGGCGGGGGTGGCAGCTTTCTTT. Translated: CASSTAGVAAFF.

This clone has just a few counts. The rearrangement joins TRBV4-1 to TRBJ1-1, with a weak D call TRBD1 (5 bases). CDR1 is MGHRA and CDR2 is YSYEKL in the germline V gene. This CDR3 has 16 amino acids. V was trimmed by 6 bases and J by 1 base, leaving 18 bases between them. Here the CDR3 DNA reads TGCGCCAGCAGGACATCCGGGGGGTGGGGGAACACTGAAGCTTTCTTT. It is translated as CASRTSGGWGNTEAFF.

The chain uses TRBV4-3 and TRBJ1-2, with D hard to call. CDR3 length equals 15 residues. V shed 0 bases and J shed 8 bases, with 16 bases lying between them. Germline V gives CDR1 LGHNA, CDR2 YSLEER. The DNA for the CDR3 is TGCGCCAGCAGCCAAGATAACGGCAGGTCCAACGGCTACACCTTC. Its translation: CASSQDNGRSNGYTF.

The J gene is TRBJ1-2, the V gene TRBV25-1; D gene ambiguous. CDR1 MGHDK and CDR2 SYGVNS come from the germline V gene. This CDR3 contains 13 residues. Between the trimmed V and J ends, which lost 1 base and 2 bases, there was a span of 5 bases. The CDR3 spells CASSELSNYGYTF. In DNA, the CDR3 is TGTGCCAGCAGTGAATTATCGAACTATGGCTACACCTTC.

The chain carries TRBV27 and TRBJ2-7; D unresolved. Germline V gene lookup returns CDR1 MNHEY and CDR2 SMNVEV (reference sequence). V was pared by 3 bases and J by 3 bases, with 12 bases between. This CDR3 region has 14 residues. CDR3 residues: CASSFGRKNYEQYF. The CDR3 DNA is TGTGCCAGCAGTTTCGGCAGGAAAAACTACGAGCAGTACTTC.

The V and J genes are TRBV2 and TRBJ2-4; D uncertain. The CDR3 has 12 amino acids. Trimming left V 6 bases short and J 7 bases short, with 10 bases between. In germline, CDR1 is SNHLY, CDR2 FYNNEI. The CDR3, as DNA: TGTGCCAGCAGCTTCGATTGGAACATTCAGTACTTC. Its protein is CASSFDWNIQYF.

The CDR3 sequence: CASSRGPGGRGTDTQYF. The CDR3, as DNA: TGTGCCAGCAGTCGTGGCCCCGGGGGGCGGGGCACAGATACGCAGTATTTT. V gene TRBV25-1 combines with J gene TRBJ2-3; TRBD2 is a possible D gene (7 bases). The germline V gene encodes CDR1 MGHDK and CDR2 SYGVNS. Trimming removed 5 bases from V and 1 base from J, with 19 bases in between. This CDR3 comprises 17 residues.